Sequencing of this TCR beta chain was carried out in a study of low-dose radiotherapy and immunotherapy resistance in tumors. TRAV- and TRBV-specific primers primed first-strand cDNA, covering alpha and beta chains. Both a constant-region primer and a V-primer adapter served to amplify TCRs across 15 to 20 PCR cycles. TCRdb used MiXCR to reprocess the reads, holding one entry per CDR3 protein. The table records some 85,000 distinct CDR3 sequences, approximately 20% of them present only once. Time point reported: before trial treatment. As a condition of eligibility, patients had advanced solid tumors lacking tumor-infiltrating lymphocytes. Ten or more counts support this clonotype. The germline V and J ends were trimmed by 0 bases and 4 bases, with 9 bases remaining between them. Germline lookup yields CDR1 GTSNPN and CDR2 SVGIG (reference sequence). The CDR3 contains 13 residues.

This receptor was obtained from a male donor with prostate cancer. The V and J genes are TRBV30 and TRBJ2-5; perhaps TRBD2 as D (6 bases). The sequencing used PBMCs, collected before treatment. CDR3 coding DNA: TGTGCCTGGAGTGTGGTAGCGGTAGAGACCCAGTACTTC. Protein product: CAWSVVAVETQYF.